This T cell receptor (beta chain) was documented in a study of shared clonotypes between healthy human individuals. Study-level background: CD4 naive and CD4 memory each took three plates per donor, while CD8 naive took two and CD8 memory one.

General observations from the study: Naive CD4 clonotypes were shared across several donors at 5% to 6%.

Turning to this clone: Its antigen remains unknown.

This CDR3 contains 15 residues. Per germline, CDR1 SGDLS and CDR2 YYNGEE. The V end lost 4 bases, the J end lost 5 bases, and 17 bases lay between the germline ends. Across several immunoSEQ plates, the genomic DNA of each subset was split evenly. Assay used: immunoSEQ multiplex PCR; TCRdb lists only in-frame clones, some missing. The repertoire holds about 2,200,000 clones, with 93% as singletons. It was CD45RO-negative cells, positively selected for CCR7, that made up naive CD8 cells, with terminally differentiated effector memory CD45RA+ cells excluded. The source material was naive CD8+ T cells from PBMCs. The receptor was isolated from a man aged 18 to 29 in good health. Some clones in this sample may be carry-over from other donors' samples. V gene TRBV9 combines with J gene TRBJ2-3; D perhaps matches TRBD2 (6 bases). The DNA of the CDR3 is TGTGCCAGCAGCCCTTGGCGGGGAGGTTTAGATACGCAGTATTTT. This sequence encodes CASSPWRGGLDTQYF.